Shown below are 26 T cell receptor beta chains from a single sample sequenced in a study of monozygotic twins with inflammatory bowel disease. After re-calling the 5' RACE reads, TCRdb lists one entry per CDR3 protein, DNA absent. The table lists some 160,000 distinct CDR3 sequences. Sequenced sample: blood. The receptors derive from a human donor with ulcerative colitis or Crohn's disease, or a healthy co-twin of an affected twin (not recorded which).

CDR3 residues: CSARLEGRKGGEAFF. This chain uses TRBV20-1 with TRBJ1-1. The CDR3 extends over 15 amino acids. Germline V gives CDR1 DFQATT, CDR2 SNEGSKA (reference sequence).

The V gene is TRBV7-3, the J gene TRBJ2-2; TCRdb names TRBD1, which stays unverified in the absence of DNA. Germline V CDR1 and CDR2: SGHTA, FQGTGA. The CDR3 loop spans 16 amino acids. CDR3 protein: CASSLTRDTHTGELFF.

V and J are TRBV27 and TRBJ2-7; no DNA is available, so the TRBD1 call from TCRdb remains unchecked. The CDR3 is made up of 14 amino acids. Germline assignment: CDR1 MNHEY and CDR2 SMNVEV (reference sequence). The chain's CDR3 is CASSFSAWGNEQYF.

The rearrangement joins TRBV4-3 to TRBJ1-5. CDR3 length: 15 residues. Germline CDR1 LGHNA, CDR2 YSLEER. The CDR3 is CASSQDRRSNQPQHF.

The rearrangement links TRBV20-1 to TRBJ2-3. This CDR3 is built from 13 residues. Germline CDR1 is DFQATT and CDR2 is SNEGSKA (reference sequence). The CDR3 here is CSARDPTSKRWYF.

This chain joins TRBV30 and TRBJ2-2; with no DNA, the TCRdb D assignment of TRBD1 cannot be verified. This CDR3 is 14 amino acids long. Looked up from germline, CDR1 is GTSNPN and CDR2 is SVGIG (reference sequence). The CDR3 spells CAWIEDRNTGELFF.

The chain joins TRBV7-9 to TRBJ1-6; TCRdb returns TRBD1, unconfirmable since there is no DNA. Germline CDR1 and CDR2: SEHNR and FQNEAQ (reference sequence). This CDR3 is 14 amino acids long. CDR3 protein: CASSARQGTSPLHF.

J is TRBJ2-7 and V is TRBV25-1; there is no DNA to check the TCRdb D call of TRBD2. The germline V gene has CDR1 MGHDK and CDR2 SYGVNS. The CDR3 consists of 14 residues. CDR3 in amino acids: CASSEYGPSGEQYF.

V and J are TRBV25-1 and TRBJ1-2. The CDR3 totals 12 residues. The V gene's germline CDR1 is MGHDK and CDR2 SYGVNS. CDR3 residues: CASHKLGSGYTF.

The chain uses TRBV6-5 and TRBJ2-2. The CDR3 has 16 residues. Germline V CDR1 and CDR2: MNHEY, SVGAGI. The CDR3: CASSYSTLEHDGELFF.

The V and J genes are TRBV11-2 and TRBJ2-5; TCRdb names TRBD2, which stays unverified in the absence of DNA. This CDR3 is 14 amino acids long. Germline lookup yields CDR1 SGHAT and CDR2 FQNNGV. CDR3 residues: CASSLAGPQETQYF.

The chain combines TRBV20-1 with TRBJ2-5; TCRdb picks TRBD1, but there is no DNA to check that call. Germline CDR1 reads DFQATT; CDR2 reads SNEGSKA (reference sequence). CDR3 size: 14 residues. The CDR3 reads CSARDLAHQETQYF.

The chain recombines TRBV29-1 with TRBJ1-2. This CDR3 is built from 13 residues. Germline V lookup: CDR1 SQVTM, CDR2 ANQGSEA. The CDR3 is CSVFSDGLPSYTF. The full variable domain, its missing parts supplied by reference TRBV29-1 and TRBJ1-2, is SAVISQKPSRDICQRGTSLTIQCQVDSQVTMMFWYRQQPGQSLTLIATANQGSEATYESGFVIDKFPISRPNLTFSTLTVSNMSPEDSSIYLCSVFSDGLPSYTFGSGTRLTVV.

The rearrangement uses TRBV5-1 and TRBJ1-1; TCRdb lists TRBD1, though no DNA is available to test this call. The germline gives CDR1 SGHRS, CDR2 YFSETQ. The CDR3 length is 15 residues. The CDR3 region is CASSFYGTLDTEAFF.

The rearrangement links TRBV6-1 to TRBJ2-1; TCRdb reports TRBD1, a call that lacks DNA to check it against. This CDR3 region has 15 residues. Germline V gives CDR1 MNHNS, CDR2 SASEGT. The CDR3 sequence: CASSEVPGGRNEQFF.

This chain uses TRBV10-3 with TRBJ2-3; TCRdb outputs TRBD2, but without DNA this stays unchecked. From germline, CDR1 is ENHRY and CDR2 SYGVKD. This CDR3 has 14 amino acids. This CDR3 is CASLAGPGTDTQYF.

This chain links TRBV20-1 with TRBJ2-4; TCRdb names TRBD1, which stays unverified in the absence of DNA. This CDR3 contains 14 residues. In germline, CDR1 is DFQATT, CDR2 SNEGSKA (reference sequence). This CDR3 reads CSFLRTGTKNIQYF.

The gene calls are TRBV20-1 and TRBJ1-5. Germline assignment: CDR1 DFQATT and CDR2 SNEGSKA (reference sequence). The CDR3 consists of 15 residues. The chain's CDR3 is CSAEPGNIRNQPQHF.

The CDR3 sequence: CSARWTGGRTDTQYF. The J gene is TRBJ2-3, the V gene TRBV20-1; TCRdb's assignment of TRBD1 cannot be checked, as there is no DNA. The CDR3 consists of 15 residues. Germline V gene lookup returns CDR1 DFQATT and CDR2 SNEGSKA (reference sequence).

CDR3 sequence: CASSGTRGFQQFF. J is TRBJ2-1 and V is TRBV6-5; TCRdb gives TRBD2 as the D gene, but with no DNA this cannot be confirmed. This CDR3 contains 13 residues. Germline CDR1 MNHEY, CDR2 SVGAGI.

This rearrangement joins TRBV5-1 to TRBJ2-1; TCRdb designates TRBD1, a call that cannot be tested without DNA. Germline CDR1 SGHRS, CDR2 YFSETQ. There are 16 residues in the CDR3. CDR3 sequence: CASSFTLGRNYNEQFF.

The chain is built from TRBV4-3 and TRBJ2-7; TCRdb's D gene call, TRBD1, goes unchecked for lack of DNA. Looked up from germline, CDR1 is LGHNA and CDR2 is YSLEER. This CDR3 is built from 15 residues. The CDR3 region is CASSHDRDTFYEQYF.

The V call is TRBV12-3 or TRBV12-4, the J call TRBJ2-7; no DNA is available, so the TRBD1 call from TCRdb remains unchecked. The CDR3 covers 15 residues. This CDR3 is CASSVPGQGTYEQYF.

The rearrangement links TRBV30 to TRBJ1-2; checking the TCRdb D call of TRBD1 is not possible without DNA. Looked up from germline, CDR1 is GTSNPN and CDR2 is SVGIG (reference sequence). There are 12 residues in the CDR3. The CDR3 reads CAWSGGGYGYTF.

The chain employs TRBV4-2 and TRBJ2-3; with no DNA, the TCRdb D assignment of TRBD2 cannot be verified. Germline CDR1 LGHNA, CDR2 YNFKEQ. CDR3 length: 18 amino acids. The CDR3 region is CASSKMGLAGGLSDTQYF.

This CDR3 reads CASSLWSGETQYF. This chain connects TRBV5-1 to TRBJ2-5. The CDR3 spans 13 residues. CDR1 SGHRS and CDR2 YFSETQ come from the germline V gene.